The 21 T cell receptor beta chains below all came from one sample that was sequenced in a study of control samples from healthy donors and cancer patients. Libraries were prepared by immunoSEQ multiplex PCR; TCRdb keeps only in-frame clonotypes and omits some of them. The top ten hold less than 1.6% of the sample, which has about 170,000 clones, 91% seen once. Sequenced sample: blood. The receptors originated from a woman in her twenties or thirties in good health.

The chain has TRBV6-5 and TRBJ2-3; the match to TRBD1 covers 9 bases. V lost 7 bases to trimming and J lost 1 base; unmatched junction nucleotides: 3. Germline values: CDR1 MNHEY, CDR2 SVGAGI. The CDR3 has 14 amino acids. The CDR3 bases are TGTGCCAGCACCAGGGACAGGGGCACAGATACGCAGTATTTT. This sequence encodes CASTRDRGTDTQYF.

The chain combines TRBV6-4 with TRBJ2-2; D is unresolved. V dropped 2 bases and J dropped 3 bases, with 4 bases sitting between them. In germline, CDR1 is MRHNA, CDR2 SNTAGT. This CDR3 comprises 13 residues. CDR3 amino acids: CASSDRYTGELFF. The CDR3, as DNA: TGTGCCAGCAGTGACAGGTACACCGGGGAGCTGTTTTTT.

V gene TRBV6-1 combines with J gene TRBJ2-3, with D uncertain. This CDR3 has 14 residues. V was cut by 0 bases and J by 1 base, with 5 bases left in between. Per germline, CDR1 MNHNS and CDR2 SASEGT. CDR3 DNA: TGTGCCAGCAGTGAAGCACTGGGCACAGATACGCAGTATTTT. It yields the protein CASSEALGTDTQYF.

The V and J genes are TRBV5-6 and TRBJ1-2; TRBD1 matches at 8 bases. V was pared by 5 bases and J by 2 bases, with 5 bases of the junction left unmatched. In germline, CDR1 is SGHDT, CDR2 YYEEEE. The CDR3 extends over 14 amino acids. The DNA of the CDR3 is TGTGCCAGCAGGTTGACAGGGGCAAACTATGGCTACACCTTC. Translated, it gives CASRLTGANYGYTF.

The V call is TRBV18, the J call TRBJ1-1; D gene unclear. The CDR3 has 11 amino acids. V was shortened by 2 bases and J by 8 bases, with 6 bases between the two germline ends. Germline loops: CDR1 KGHSH, CDR2 LQKENI. Here the CDR3 DNA reads TGTGCCAGCTCACCAAAAGAGGAAGCTTTCTTT. Protein sequence: CASSPKEEAFF.

This chain links TRBV4-2 with TRBJ1-5, with a weak D call TRBD1 (5 bases). The V gene's germline CDR1 is LGHNA and CDR2 YNFKEQ. The CDR3 covers 14 residues. Trimming stripped 1 base from V and 1 base from J, with 5 bases between. CDR3 sequence: CASSQGQSNQPQHF. The CDR3 nucleotides are TGTGCCAGCAGCCAAGGACAGAGCAATCAGCCCCAGCATTTT.

V and J are TRBV7-8 and TRBJ1-2; D possibly corresponds to TRBD1 (5 bases). V lost 1 base to trimming and J lost 3 bases, with 9 bases between them. The CDR3 is 14 amino acids. The germline V gene encodes CDR1 SGHVS and CDR2 FQNEAQ. The CDR3 DNA reads TGTGCCAGCAGCTTAGACGGGACGGACTATGGCTACACCTTC. It encodes CASSLDGTDYGYTF.

The CDR3 loop is CASTETGSGGNTIYF. DNA for the CDR3: TGTGCCAGTACCGAGACAGGGTCGGGTGGAAACACCATATATTTT. The chain combines TRBV19 with TRBJ1-3; 7 bases fit TRBD1. This CDR3 spans 15 amino acids. V shed 7 bases and J 3 bases; nucleotides not matched to a gene: 9. Germline V gene lookup returns CDR1 LNHDA and CDR2 SQIVND (reference sequence). The full variable domain, its missing parts supplied by reference TRBV19 and TRBJ1-3, is DGGITQSPKYLFRKEGQNVTLSCEQNLNHDAMYWYRQDPGQGLRLIYYSQIVNDFQKGDIAEGYSVSREKKESFPLTVTSAQKNPTAFYLCASTETGSGGNTIYFGEGSWLTVV.

This rearrangement joins TRBV6-4 to TRBJ2-1; 10 bases fit TRBD1. Germline values: CDR1 MRHNA, CDR2 SNTAGT. The CDR3 has 16 residues. J lost 3 bases, V lost 0 bases, and 2 bases had no gene match. This chain's CDR3 is CASSDSTGGDYNEQFF. The CDR3 DNA follows: TGTGCCAGCAGTGACTCGACAGGGGGCGACTACAATGAGCAGTTCTTC.

With respect to this clone: In the same sample, other DNA sequences code for this CDR3. The V call is TRBV6-1, the J call TRBJ1-3; D gene unclear. The V end lost 1 base, the J end lost 0 bases, and 4 bases lay between the germline ends. The CDR3 length is 14 residues. The germline V gene encodes CDR1 MNHNS and CDR2 SASEGT. The CDR3 is CASSEGGSGNTIYF. The CDR3 DNA follows: TGTGCCAGCAGTGAAGGGGGCTCTGGAAACACCATATATTTT.

This clone occurred a few times. This sequence joins TRBV13 and TRBJ1-2, with D possibly matching TRBD1 (5 bases). This CDR3 spans 15 amino acids. The germline V and J ends were trimmed by 5 bases and 5 bases, with 18 bases remaining between them. Germline values: CDR1 PRHDT, CDR2 FYEKMQ (reference sequence). Here the CDR3 reads CASSDSRTGGYGYTF. CDR3 nucleotides: TGTGCCAGCAGCGACTCCCGGACGGGGGGGTATGGCTACACCTTC.

This chain connects TRBV27 to TRBJ2-3, with 16 bases matching TRBD2. The CDR3 consists of 15 residues. Germline assignment: CDR1 MNHEY and CDR2 SMNVEV (reference sequence). The J segment lost 2 bases and the V segment lost 8 bases, leaving 1 base of the junction unmatched. The CDR3 nucleotides are TGTGCCAGCGGGACTAGCGGGAGGGACACAGATACGCAGTATTTT. This encodes CASGTSGRDTDTQYF.

V gene TRBV15 combines with J gene TRBJ1-6, with D perhaps matching TRBD1 (6 bases). The CDR3 loop spans 13 amino acids. The germline V and J ends were trimmed by 4 bases and 11 bases, with 12 bases remaining between them. Germline V CDR1 and CDR2: LNHNV, YYDKDF (reference sequence). This CDR3 reads CATSKQGGTPLHF. The CDR3 DNA follows: TGTGCCACCAGCAAACAGGGTGGGACACCCCTCCACTTT.

The chain links TRBV6-2 or TRBV6-3 to TRBJ2-4; tentatively, D is TRBD2 (5 bases). Germline values: CDR1 MNHEY, CDR2 SVGEGT. The CDR3 runs to 17 residues. V gave up 0 bases and J gave up 6 bases, with 18 bases separating them. The CDR3 bases are TGTGCCAGCAGTTACTCTGGTAGCGTCGGTTTAGTAAACATTCAGTACTTC. This codes for CASSYSGSVGLVNIQYF.

This clone occurred once. The rearrangement uses TRBV6-5 and TRBJ1-4, with TRBD1 identical over 7 bases. The junction had 0 bases not matched to a gene; V was cut back by 6 bases and J by 8 bases. CDR1 and CDR2 from the germline V gene are MNHEY and SVGAGI. This CDR3 contains 11 residues. CDR3 region: CASRQGEKLFF. The CDR3 DNA sequence: TGTGCCAGCAGACAGGGGGAAAAACTGTTTTTT.

The chain links TRBV27 to TRBJ2-2; TRBD2 agrees at 9 bases. This CDR3 comprises 15 residues. After removal of 2 bases from V and 4 bases from J, the junction contained 2 bases not matched to a gene. Germline V lookup: CDR1 MNHEY, CDR2 SMNVEV (reference sequence). This chain's CDR3 is CASSLAGGFTGELFF. DNA for the CDR3: TGTGCCAGCAGTTTAGCGGGGGGGTTCACCGGGGAGCTGTTTTTT.

This clone was counted a single time. The rearrangement links TRBV20-1 to TRBJ2-1; no reliable D call. In germline, CDR1 is DFQATT, CDR2 SNEGSKA (reference sequence). V shed 0 bases and J shed 7 bases, with 1 base lying between them. The CDR3 is 10 residues long. The chain's CDR3 is CSARENEQFF. Written as DNA, the CDR3 is TGCAGTGCTAGAGAAAATGAGCAGTTCTTC.

This sequence joins TRBV19 and TRBJ2-4; the D gene could be TRBD1 or TRBD2 (5 bases each). Germline CDR1 reads LNHDA; CDR2 reads SQIVND (reference sequence). CDR3 length: 13 amino acids. V was shortened by 3 bases and J by 7 bases, with 10 bases between the two germline ends. CDR3 region: CASSIQGVNIQYF. In nucleotides, the CDR3 is TGTGCCAGTAGTATCCAGGGAGTGAACATTCAGTACTTC.

This clone was counted a few times. V usage is TRBV6-6 and J usage is TRBJ2-7, with a weak D call TRBD1 (7 bases). The V and J ends lost 7 bases and 4 bases respectively, with 14 bases between them. This CDR3 region has 13 residues. Germline V lookup: CDR1 MNHNY, CDR2 SVGAGI (reference sequence). CDR3 nucleotides: TGTGCCAGCACAATCCAGGGGGGATACGAGCAGTACTTC. It yields the protein CASTIQGGYEQYF.

V gene TRBV4-3 combines with J gene TRBJ2-1, with D unclear. CDR3 length: 15 residues. The V and J ends lost 1 base and 2 bases respectively, with 9 bases between them. Per the germline V gene, CDR1 is LGHNA and CDR2 is YSLEER. CDR3 in DNA: TGCGCCAGCAGCCAAGGCCTAGAGGCCTACAATGAGCAGTTCTTC. It encodes CASSQGLEAYNEQFF.

The V and J genes are TRBV11-3 and TRBJ2-5; TRBD1 might be the D (6 bases). Trimming pared 1 base from V and 1 base from J, leaving 7 bases between. The CDR3 contains 14 residues. The germline CDR1 and CDR2 sequences are SGHNT and YENEEA. In DNA form, the CDR3 reads TGTGCCAGCAGCTTAGGGGGGCCCCAAGAGACCCAGTACTTC. Protein product: CASSLGGPQETQYF.